Each of the 29 T cell receptor beta chains below was sequenced from the same sample in a study of vaccination and CD4 T cells after COVID-19. Treatment meaning: roughly nine-day PBMC culture with coronavirus spike peptide pools or control peptides (ViraFEST assay). These receptors are not linked to any known antigen. The Oncomine TCR Beta short-read assay sequenced DNA from cultured CD4+ T cells. In TCRdb, the PCR reads were re-called with MiXCR into one record per CDR3 protein. The sample shows 15,000 to 25,000 distinct CDR3 sequences, 30% to 40% of them seen only once. The specimen sequenced was cultured CD4+ T cells from blood. The receptor source for this set is a human donor with COVID-19.

This clonotype was detected only once. V and J are TRBV7-6 and TRBJ1-1, with TRBD1 matching over 7 bases. The germline gives CDR1 SGHVS, CDR2 FNYEAQ. The CDR3 covers 14 residues. Trimming removed 4 bases from V and 1 base from J; junction bases left unmatched: 3. For the CDR3, the DNA is TGTGCCAGCAGCTCCAGGGGGGGGAACACTGAAGCTTTCTTT. Translated: CASSSRGGNTEAFF.

This clonotype has a handful of counts. This chain links TRBV7-6 with TRBJ2-7; TRBD2 is a possible D gene (6 bases). Trimming stripped 0 bases from V and 0 bases from J, with 12 bases between. The CDR3 sequence is 16 residues long. Germline V gives CDR1 SGHVS, CDR2 FNYEAQ. The CDR3 DNA reads as TGTGCCAGCAGCTTAGCGCCGGGACTTAGCTCCTACGAGCAGTACTTC. Translated, it gives CASSLAPGLSSYEQYF.

Only a few counts were recorded for this clonotype. This chain links TRBV20-1 with TRBJ1-5, with D possibly being TRBD1 (5 bases). The V end lost 3 bases, the J end lost 6 bases, and 12 bases lay between the germline ends. The CDR3 has 13 residues. Germline V gene lookup returns CDR1 DFQATT and CDR2 SNEGSKA (reference sequence). CDR3 DNA: TGCAGTGCTAGGGTAGGGGAAGGTCAGCCCCAGCATTTT. Translated, it gives CSARVGEGQPQHF.

This clonotype showed up just a few times. In nucleotides, the CDR3 is TGTGCCAGCAGCCCTCCTCGGGGGGGGCGTTGGAGTAGCACAGATACGCAGTATTTT. As protein: CASSPPRGGRWSSTDTQYF. This chain links TRBV7-2 with TRBJ2-3; TRBD2 matches at 8 bases. CDR1 and CDR2 from the germline V gene are SGHTA and FQGNSA. The CDR3 runs to 19 residues. J was trimmed by 0 bases and V by 5 bases; bases with no gene match: 16.

The V gene is TRBV6-1, the J gene TRBJ2-2, with 11 bases aligning to TRBD1. Trimming removed 5 bases from V and 2 bases from J; junction bases left unmatched: 4. The CDR3 covers 16 residues. Germline assignment: CDR1 MNHNS and CDR2 SASEGT. The CDR3 sequence: CASSQDRGRNTGELFF. CDR3 nucleotide sequence: TGTGCCAGCAGTCAGGACAGGGGGCGTAACACCGGGGAGCTGTTTTTT.

The chain joins TRBV7-9 to TRBJ2-1; 8 bases are shared with TRBD2. Germline loops: CDR1 SEHNR, CDR2 FQNEAQ (reference sequence). The CDR3 is 14 residues long. Trimming removed 3 bases from V and 8 bases from J; junction bases left unmatched: 6. The CDR3 here is CASSLQRGNHEQFF. CDR3 sequence (DNA): TGTGCCAGCAGCTTGCAGCGGGGGAATCATGAGCAGTTCTTC.

The chain couples TRBV7-8 to TRBJ2-5, with 8 nucleotides matching TRBD2. Trimming at V came to 5 bases and at J to 4 bases, leaving 18 bases not matched to a gene. This CDR3 has 18 residues. Germline values: CDR1 SGHVS, CDR2 FQNEAQ. The CDR3 bases are TGTGCCAGCAGCCCACAGAGTGGTAGCGGGGTTGGATCAGAGACCCAGTACTTC. Its translation is CASSPQSGSGVGSETQYF.

This clonotype was observed a few times. The genes are TRBV27 and TRBJ1-5; possible D gene TRBD1, 5 bases. Germline V lookup: CDR1 MNHEY, CDR2 SMNVEV (reference sequence). CDR3 length: 14 residues. V was clipped by 1 base and J by 10 bases, with 14 bases between them. Here the CDR3 DNA reads TGTGCCAGCAGTTTATTCGGGGCCCGGGATCCCCAGCATTTT. Residues: CASSLFGARDPQHF.

The V and J genes are TRBV20-1 and TRBJ2-3; D is undetermined. The germline V gene has CDR1 DFQATT and CDR2 SNEGSKA (reference sequence). With 1 base removed from V and 3 bases from J, the gap between germline ends came to 14 bases. The CDR3 runs to 15 residues. Here the CDR3 DNA reads TGCAGTGCTAGAGGAGCTAAAGGGCGTACAGATACGCAGTATTTT. Its protein is CSARGAKGRTDTQYF.

The rearrangement joins TRBV6-1 to TRBJ2-3, with D perhaps matching TRBD1 or TRBD2 (5 bases each). Germline values: CDR1 MNHNS, CDR2 SASEGT. This CDR3 comprises 14 residues. Trimming removed 6 bases at V and 1 base at J, with 11 bases between. This chain's CDR3 is CASRVGVGTDTQYF. In nucleotides, the CDR3 is TGTGCCAGCAGGGTGGGGGTAGGCACAGATACGCAGTATTTT.

The gene calls are TRBV20-1 and TRBJ1-4; possibly TRBD1 for D (5 bases). V lost 2 bases and J lost 3, with 13 bases in between. This CDR3 is built from 15 residues. Germline CDR1 DFQATT, CDR2 SNEGSKA (reference sequence). This chain's CDR3 is CSARTIQAPNEKLFF. The CDR3, as DNA: TGCAGTGCTAGAACTATACAGGCCCCTAATGAAAAACTGTTTTTT.

This clonotype was recorded a few times. V usage is TRBV7-2 and J usage is TRBJ2-3, with 8 nucleotides matching TRBD2. With 8 bases clipped from V and 6 bases from J, the junction kept 16 bases outside the gene matches. Germline CDR1 and CDR2: SGHTA and FQGNSA. This CDR3 comprises 16 residues. This CDR3 reads CASRTNRGGQVDTQYF. CDR3 in DNA: TGTGCCAGCCGGACAAATCGGGGGGGCCAGGTGGATACGCAGTATTTT.

The J gene is TRBJ1-5, the V gene TRBV12-3 or TRBV12-4, with 7 bases fitting TRBD1. The V and J ends lost 3 bases and 10 bases, in that order; junction bases with no gene match: 6. CDR3 length equals 13 residues. CDR3 protein: CASSLGVGGPQHF. The CDR3 DNA reads as TGTGCCAGCAGTTTGGGGGTAGGGGGCCCCCAGCATTTT.

The chain recombines TRBV6-1 with TRBJ2-7, with D unresolved. V was cut by 10 bases and J by 13 bases, with 20 bases left in between. The CDR3 runs to 11 residues. Germline values: CDR1 MNHNS, CDR2 SASEGT. CDR3 protein: CATRKADERYF. The CDR3 bases are TGTGCCACCCGAAAGGCGGATGAGCGTTACTTC.

The CDR3 is CASTVDTEAFF. The DNA for the CDR3 is TGTGCCAGCACAGTGGACACTGAAGCTTTCTTT. The genes are TRBV6-1 and TRBJ1-1; D uncertain. Germline CDR1 is MNHNS and CDR2 is SASEGT. V was shortened by 7 bases and J by 3 bases, with 6 bases between the two germline ends. The CDR3 covers 11 residues.

This clonotype showed up just once. This chain connects TRBV7-8 to TRBJ2-2; TRBD1 matches at 11 bases. This CDR3 comprises 15 residues. The ends lost 5 bases at V and 4 bases at J; junction bases unmatched: 3. Per germline, CDR1 SGHVS and CDR2 FQNEAQ. CDR3 region: CASSKGQGGTGELFF. The CDR3 nucleotides are TGTGCCAGCAGCAAGGGACAGGGGGGCACCGGGGAGCTGTTTTTT.

V gene TRBV19 combines with J gene TRBJ2-4; perhaps TRBD2 as D (7 bases). Germline CDR1 is LNHDA and CDR2 is SQIVND (reference sequence). CDR3 length: 12 amino acids. Between the trimmed V and J ends, which lost 9 bases and 8 bases, there was a span of 14 bases. The CDR3 sequence is CASRGAGDIQYF. The CDR3 bases are TGTGCCAGCCGGGGGGCGGGGGACATTCAGTACTTC.

V usage is TRBV15 and J usage is TRBJ1-2; D gene ambiguous. Germline lookup yields CDR1 LNHNV and CDR2 YYDKDF (reference sequence). V lost 2 bases and J lost 4, with 5 bases in between. This CDR3 has 12 amino acids. The CDR3 region has the DNA TGTGCCACCAGCAGACGCGGCTATGGCTACACCTTC. Translated: CATSRRGYGYTF.

This chain joins TRBV28 and TRBJ2-3; D gene ambiguous. Germline-derived CDR1 and CDR2 are MDHEN and SYDVKM. The V end was cut by 4 bases, the J end by 4 bases, with 15 bases between. This CDR3 spans 15 amino acids. This chain's CDR3 is CASSSVQLKADTQYF. CDR3 coding DNA: TGTGCCAGCAGTTCAGTACAACTAAAAGCAGATACGCAGTATTTT.

A single count supports this clonotype. V and J are TRBV12-3 or TRBV12-4 and TRBJ2-3, with 11 bases aligning to TRBD2. V lost 3 bases, J lost 4 bases, and 0 bases stayed unmatched. This CDR3 has 14 amino acids. The CDR3 loop is CASSLGLAADTQYF. The CDR3 coding sequence is TGTGCCAGCAGTTTGGGACTAGCGGCAGATACGCAGTATTTT.

This clonotype appeared a few times. V and J are TRBV10-3 and TRBJ1-6; TRBD1 agrees at 7 bases. This CDR3 is 15 amino acids long. With 6 bases clipped from V and 11 bases from J, the junction kept 13 bases outside the gene matches. Germline V CDR1 and CDR2: ENHRY, SYGVKD. CDR3 nucleotide sequence: TGTGCCATCAGGATGGACAGGTCCGAATCGACACCCCTCCACTTT. Protein sequence: CAIRMDRSESTPLHF.

This clonotype was observed a few times. The chain is built from TRBV2 and TRBJ2-5; 9 bases agree with TRBD2. CDR3 length: 15 residues. CDR1 is SNHLY, CDR2 FYNNEI, per germline. V trimming: 1 base; J trimming: 1 base; junction bases outside the gene matches: 1. CDR3 region: CASSEVTSGQETQYF. The CDR3 DNA is TGTGCCAGCAGTGAAGTGACTAGCGGCCAAGAGACCCAGTACTTC.

The J gene is TRBJ1-6, the V gene TRBV30; no reliable D call. Trimming took 0 bases from V and 2 from J, leaving 2 bases between them. This CDR3 comprises 13 residues. CDR1 is GTSNPN, CDR2 SVGIG, per germline (reference sequence). The CDR3 loop reads CAWSVTYNSPLHF. The DNA for the CDR3 is TGTGCCTGGAGTGTGACCTATAATTCACCCCTCCACTTT.

The chain has TRBV6-1 and TRBJ1-5; D possibly corresponds to TRBD1 (6 bases). V gave up 10 bases and J gave up 3 bases, with 10 bases separating them. This CDR3 comprises 12 residues. Germline CDR1 and CDR2: MNHNS and SASEGT. This chain's CDR3 is CATNRANQPQHF. Here the CDR3 DNA reads TGTGCCACCAACAGGGCCAATCAGCCCCAGCATTTT.

J is TRBJ1-4 and V is TRBV20-1; no clear D. V was shortened by 5 bases and J by 8 bases, with 12 bases between the two germline ends. The CDR3 spans 12 residues. Germline V gene data show CDR1 as DFQATT and CDR2 as SNEGSKA (reference sequence). The CDR3 loop reads CSASEFQEKLFF. The CDR3 nucleotides are TGCAGTGCTTCGGAGTTCCAGGAAAAACTGTTTTTT.

This clonotype has only a few counts. The rearrangement joins TRBV20-1 to TRBJ1-2; 8 positions match TRBD1. The trim removed 3 bases at V and 7 bases at J, leaving 7 bases unmatched. Germline CDR1 is DFQATT and CDR2 is SNEGSKA (reference sequence). This CDR3 has 13 residues. The CDR3 is CSASNRGARGYTF. The CDR3 DNA reads TGCAGTGCTAGTAACAGGGGGGCGCGTGGCTACACCTTC.

The chain has TRBV15 and TRBJ1-1; no clear D. Germline CDR1 and CDR2: LNHNV and YYDKDF (reference sequence). V was cut by 5 bases and J by 0 bases, with 13 bases left in between. CDR3 length: 15 amino acids. CDR3 amino acids: CATSGGLGLNTEAFF. The DNA for the CDR3 is TGTGCCACCAGCGGAGGGTTGGGGTTGAACACTGAAGCTTTCTTT. Combining the CDR3 with reference TRBV15 and TRBJ1-1 gives the whole variable domain DAMVIQNPRYQVTQFGKPVTLSCSQTLNHNVMYWYQQKSSQAPKLLFHYYDKDFNNEADTPDNFQSRRPNTSFCFLDIRSPGLGDTAMYLCATSGGLGLNTEAFFGQGTRLTVV.

This sequence joins TRBV6-1 and TRBJ2-5, with 10 bases that match TRBD2. Germline V gene data show CDR1 as MNHNS and CDR2 as SASEGT. V was clipped by 6 bases and J by 5 bases; unmatched bases: 6. This CDR3 is built from 14 residues. The CDR3 region has the DNA TGTGCCAGCAGCAGCGGGGGGGATCGTGAGACCCAGTACTTC. This translates into CASSSGGDRETQYF.

V usage is TRBV30 and J usage is TRBJ2-7; 11 bases fit TRBD1. CDR3 length: 14 amino acids. Germline V gene data show CDR1 as GTSNPN and CDR2 as SVGIG (reference sequence). J gave up 0 bases and V 5 bases, and 3 bases lay outside the gene matches. Written as DNA, the CDR3 is TGTGCCTGGGGGGGGACAGGGGGCTCCTACGAGCAGTACTTC. Translating it yields CAWGGTGGSYEQYF. The whole variable domain, remainder taken from reference TRBV30 and TRBJ2-7, is SQTIHQWPATLVQPVGSPLSLECTVEGTSNPNLYWYRQAAGRGLQLLFYSVGIGQISSEVPQNLSASRPQDRQFILSSKKLLLSDSGFYLCAWGGTGGSYEQYFGPGTRLTVT.